This T cell receptor (beta chain) was captured in a study of persistence of HIV-infected CD4 T cells. This was the immunoSEQ version 4 assay in survey mode. Each sample used up to about 1 ug genomic DNA diluted to approximately 10 ng/uL. The protocol was immunoSEQ multiplex PCR, while the TCRdb copy is restricted to in-frame clones and leaves out a portion. Counted here are about 30,000 clones, roughly 70% occurring once; the ten biggest clones make up 1.4%. An overlapping HIV-1 Gag peptide pool stimulated these cells at about 1 ug/peptide/mL. Sorting of responding CD4+ T cells relied on upregulated CD40 ligand together with CD69. Study results and limitations: Within sorted populations, more oligoclonal TCRs accompanied more oligoclonal proviruses.

With V trimmed by 4 bases and J by 4 bases, 10 bases remained unmatched. There are 16 residues in the CDR3. Germline V gene data show CDR1 as SGHRS and CDR2 as YFSETQ. Note on this clone: Its antigen remains unidentified.

The sample here was CD4+ T cells sorted from PBMCs after approximately 20-hour stimulation, taken from a patient who received antiretroviral therapy. The chain employs TRBV5-1 and TRBJ1-4, with TRBD1 identical over 7 bases. The receptor's source is an adult man with HIV who was CMV-seropositive. Here the CDR3 DNA reads TGCGCCAGCAGCCTTAGGCCCGGGACAGATAATGAAAAACTGTTTTTT. Residues: CASSLRPGTDNEKLFF.